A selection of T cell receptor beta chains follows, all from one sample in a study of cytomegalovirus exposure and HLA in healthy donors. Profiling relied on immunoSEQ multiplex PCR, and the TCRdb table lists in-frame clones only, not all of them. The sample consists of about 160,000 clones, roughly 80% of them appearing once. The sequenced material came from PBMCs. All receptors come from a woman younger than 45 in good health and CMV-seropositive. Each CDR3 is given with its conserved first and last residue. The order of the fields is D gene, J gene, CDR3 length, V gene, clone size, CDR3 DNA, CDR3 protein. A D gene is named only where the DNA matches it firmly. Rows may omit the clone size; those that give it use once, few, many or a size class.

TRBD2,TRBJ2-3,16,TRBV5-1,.,TGCGCCAGCAGCTTGGGACTAGCGGGGGGGACAGATACGCAGTATTTT,CASSLGLAGGTDTQYF
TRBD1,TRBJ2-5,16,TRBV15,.,TGTGCCACCAGCCGACTCATGGGGACAGGCTTGGAGACCCAGTACTTC,CATSRLMGTGLETQYF
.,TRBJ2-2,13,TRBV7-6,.,TGTGCCAGCAGGCGTACGGTCACCGGGGAGCTGTTTTTT,CASRRTVTGELFF
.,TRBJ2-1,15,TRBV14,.,TGTGCCAGCAGCCGCTTTCGAGGGCGGAACAATGAGCAGTTCTTC,CASSRFRGRNNEQFF
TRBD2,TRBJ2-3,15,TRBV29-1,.,TGCAGCGTTGCCCTAGCGGGGGTTAGCATAGATACGCAGTATTTT,CSVALAGVSIDTQYF
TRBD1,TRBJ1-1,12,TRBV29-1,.,TGCAGCGTCTCAGACAGGGACACTGAAGCTTTCTTT,CSVSDRDTEAFF
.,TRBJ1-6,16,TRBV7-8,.,TGTGCCAGCAGCAAAAGGGGGGGAGGGAAAGATTCACCCCTCCACTTT,CASSKRGGGKDSPLHF
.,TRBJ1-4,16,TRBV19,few,TGTGCCAGTAGTTTAGGACAGACTTCAACTAATGAAAAACTGTTTTTT,CASSLGQTSTNEKLFF
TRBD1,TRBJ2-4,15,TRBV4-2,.,TGTGCCAGCAGCCAAGAAACAGGGGGATGGAACATTCAGTACTTC,CASSQETGGWNIQYF
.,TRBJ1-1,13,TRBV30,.,TGTGCCTGGGGTGAACAGGGGAACACTGAAGCTTTCTTT,CAWGEQGNTEAFF
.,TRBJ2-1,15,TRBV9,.,TGTGCCAGCAGCGTAGGGGACATTTCCTACAATGAGCAGTTCTTC,CASSVGDISYNEQFF
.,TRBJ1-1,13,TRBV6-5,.,TGTGCCAGCAGTGAAGGGGTACGGACTGAAGCTTTCTTT,CASSEGVRTEAFF
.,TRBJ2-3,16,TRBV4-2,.,TGTGCCAGCAGCCAAGGGAACGTAGCTAGCACAGATACGCAGTATTTT,CASSQGNVASTDTQYF
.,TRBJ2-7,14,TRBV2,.,TGTGCCAGCAGTGACCAGGGGAGCTCCTACGAGCAGTACTTC,CASSDQGSSYEQYF
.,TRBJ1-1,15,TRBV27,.,TGTGCCAGCAGTTTACTTCGGTCAGCGAGGCCTGAAGCTTTCTTT,CASSLLRSARPEAFF
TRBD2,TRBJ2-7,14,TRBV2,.,TGTGCCAGCAGTGAAAGAATCGGGGGGGACGAGCAGTACTTC,CASSERIGGDEQYF
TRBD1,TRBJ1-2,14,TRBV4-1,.,TGCGCCAGCAATCGGGACAGTTCTAACTATGGCTACACCTTC,CASNRDSSNYGYTF
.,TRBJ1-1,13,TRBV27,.,TGTGCCAGCAGTCCACAGGGCAGTGCAGTAGCTTTCTTT,CASSPQGSAVAFF
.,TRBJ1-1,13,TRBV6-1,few,TGTGCCAGCACTCGAAGGGGCGACACTGAAGCTTTCTTT,CASTRRGDTEAFF
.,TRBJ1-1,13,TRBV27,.,TGTGCCAGCGGGGGGGGGAGGAACACTGAAGCTTTCTTT,CASGGGRNTEAFF
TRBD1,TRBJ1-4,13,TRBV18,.,TGTGCCAGCTCACGGGACAGGAATGAAAAACTGTTTTTT,CASSRDRNEKLFF
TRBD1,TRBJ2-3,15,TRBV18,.,TGTGCCAGCTCAACGGGGACAGACCCCACAGATACGCAGTATTTT,CASSTGTDPTDTQYF
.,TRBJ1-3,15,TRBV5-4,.,TGTGCCAGCAGCTTGGACAGATACTCTGGAAACACCATATATTTT,CASSLDRYSGNTIYF
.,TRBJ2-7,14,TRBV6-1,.,TGTGCCAGCAGTCGGCAGGGGTGGTCCTACGAGCAGTACTTC,CASSRQGWSYEQYF
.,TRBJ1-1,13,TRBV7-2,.,TGTGCCAGCAGCCTAAGTTCTCCGAGAGAAGCTTTCTTT,CASSLSSPREAFF
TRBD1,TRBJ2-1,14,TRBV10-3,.,TGTGCCATCAGTGAGTCTACAGGGGGCGATGAGCAGTTCTTC,CAISESTGGDEQFF
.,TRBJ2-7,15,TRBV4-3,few,TGCGCCAGCAGCCCGGACCCGCGGGTCCCCTACGAGCAGTACTTC,CASSPDPRVPYEQYF
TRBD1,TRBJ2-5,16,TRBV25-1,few,TGTGCCAGCAGTGGCCACAAGACAGGGCTAGAAGAGACCCAGTACTTC,CASSGHKTGLEETQYF
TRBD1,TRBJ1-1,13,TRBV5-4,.,TGTGCCAGCAGCTTGGAGGGGGCGGGTGAAGCTTTCTTT,CASSLEGAGEAFF
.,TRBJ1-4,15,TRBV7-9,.,TGTGCCAGCAGCTTGGGGCCGTTTGGATATGAAAAACTGTTTTTT,CASSLGPFGYEKLFF
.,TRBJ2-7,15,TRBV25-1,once,TGTGCCAGCAGTGGCCACCGAGACAGTTCCTACGAGCAGTACTTC,CASSGHRDSSYEQYF
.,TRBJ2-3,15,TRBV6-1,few,TGTGCCAGCAGTGAAGCGCGGGACCACACAGATACGCAGTATTTT,CASSEARDHTDTQYF
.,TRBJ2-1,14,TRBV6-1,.,TGTGCCAGCAGTGAATCGACATACTACAATGAGCAGTTCTTC,CASSESTYYNEQFF
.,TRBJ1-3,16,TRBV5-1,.,TGCGCCAGCAGCTTGGGCGGATCTGGCTCTGGAAACACCATATATTTT,CASSLGGSGSGNTIYF
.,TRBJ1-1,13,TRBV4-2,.,TGTGCCAGCAGCGCCCGACAGTTTGGGTTAGCTTTCTTT,CASSARQFGLAFF
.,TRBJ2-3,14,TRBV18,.,TGTGCCAGCTCACCGCCCGCAGTCACAGATACGCAGTATTTT,CASSPPAVTDTQYF
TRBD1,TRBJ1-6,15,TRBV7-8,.,TGTGCCAGCAGCTTAGCGGCAGGGGGGAATTCACCCCTCCACTTT,CASSLAAGGNSPLHF